These 16 T cell receptor beta chains came from one sample sequenced in a study of patients and donors after allogeneic stem cell transplantation. Each CDR3 protein gets one entry after TCRdb re-called the RT-PCR reads with MiXCR. This repertoire shows more than 850,000 distinct CDR3 sequences, under 20% found once; its top ten account for around 6%. Sequencing was done on a sample of blood, either unsorted or a sorted T cell fraction (not recorded which). The receptors come from a human donor who was either an allogeneic HSCT recipient or a stem cell or donor lymphocyte infusion donor (not recorded which). It is not recorded whose cells these are; they may come from a transplant donor.

This clonotype was observed a few times. The rearrangement joins TRBV28 to TRBJ1-5; D is possibly TRBD1 (6 bases). Germline CDR1 reads MDHEN; CDR2 reads SYDVKM. V lost 2 bases and J lost 8, with 13 bases in between. CDR3 length equals 14 residues. The CDR3 sequence is CASSLGQTREPQHF. For the CDR3, the DNA is TGTGCCAGCAGTTTAGGACAGACCCGAGAGCCCCAGCATTTT.

The rearrangement joins TRBV4-3 to TRBJ2-1, with 11 bases identical to TRBD1. In germline, CDR1 is LGHNA, CDR2 YSLEER. The CDR3 contains 15 residues. The ends lost 6 bases at V and 8 bases at J; junction bases unmatched: 9. The CDR3 reads CASSRGQGAIDEQFF. In DNA form, the CDR3 reads TGCGCCAGCAGTCGCGGACAGGGGGCTATTGATGAGCAGTTCTTC.

This clonotype turned up a few times. This chain links TRBV6-1 with TRBJ2-1, with D uncertain. The germline V gene encodes CDR1 MNHNS and CDR2 SASEGT. The CDR3 has 13 amino acids. V shed 6 bases and J shed 7 bases, with 13 bases lying between them. This chain's CDR3 is CASRTPGGNEQFF. DNA for the CDR3: TGTGCCAGCAGGACTCCGGGTGGGAATGAGCAGTTCTTC.

In the case of this clonotype: The limits of the CDR3 on the DNA are not certain, so only TCRdb's listed CDR3 is given. The J gene is TRBJ2-7, the V gene TRBV25-1. The CDR3 length is 16 residues, termini included. Germline V gene sequence: CDR1 MGHDK, CDR2 SYGVNS. Here the CDR3 reads CASSSSERLQNYEQYF.

This clonotype appeared a few times. This chain links TRBV9 with TRBJ2-3, with 7 nucleotides matching TRBD2. The CDR3 contains 16 residues. The germline CDR1 and CDR2 sequences are SGDLS and YYNGEE. After removal of 3 bases from V and 2 bases from J, the junction contained 9 bases not matched to a gene. DNA for the CDR3: TGTGCCAGCAGCGCCCATATGGGAGGGTCCACAGATACGCAGTATTTT. Amino acids: CASSAHMGGSTDTQYF.

This clonotype was seen repeatedly, ten times or more. This chain connects TRBV11-1 to TRBJ2-5, with 12 bases identical to TRBD1. J was trimmed by 6 bases and V by 5 bases; bases with no gene match: 7. Germline assignment: CDR1 SGHAT and CDR2 FQDESV (reference sequence). This CDR3 is 15 amino acids long. The CDR3 here is CASSPLGTGGQTQYF. The CDR3 coding sequence is TGTGCCAGCAGCCCCCTCGGGACAGGGGGCCAGACCCAGTACTTC.

The rearrangement links TRBV4-3 to TRBJ2-1; D is unclear. Trimming cost V 0 bases and J 6 bases, with 15 bases left between them. From germline, CDR1 is LGHNA and CDR2 YSLEER. CDR3 length: 16 residues. The CDR3 loop is CASSQDPSRRRNEQFF. In nucleotides, the CDR3 is TGCGCCAGCAGCCAAGACCCCTCCAGGAGACGCAATGAGCAGTTCTTC.

The chain is built from TRBV5-1 and TRBJ2-5; D uncertain. CDR3 length: 15 amino acids. V dropped 4 bases and J dropped 2 bases, with 15 bases sitting between them. CDR1 is SGHRS and CDR2 is YFSETQ in the germline V gene. The CDR3 is CASSPVEVGQETQYF. The CDR3 DNA reads TGCGCCAGCAGCCCGGTCGAGGTGGGGCAAGAGACCCAGTACTTC.

The chain joins TRBV5-1 to TRBJ2-1, with D perhaps TRBD2 (6 bases). Germline CDR1 and CDR2: SGHRS and YFSETQ. Trimming shortened V by 0 bases and J by 7 bases, and 14 bases separated the two germline ends. The CDR3 totals 15 residues. The CDR3 reads CASSLGGGTPNEQFF. The DNA for the CDR3 is TGCGCCAGCAGCTTGGGAGGCGGGACTCCAAATGAGCAGTTCTTC.

This clonotype was recorded at least ten times. The chain is built from TRBV10-3 and TRBJ1-2, with D perhaps TRBD1 (6 bases). V was cut by 7 bases and J by 8 bases, with 17 bases left in between. The length of the CDR3 is 13 residues. Germline CDR1 reads ENHRY; CDR2 reads SYGVKD. As DNA, the CDR3 is TGTGCCATCACCAAGGACAGTGGCTACGGCTACACCTTC. It specifies CAITKDSGYGYTF.

This chain connects TRBV7-3 to TRBJ2-3; 7 nucleotides align to TRBD2. CDR3 size: 15 residues. Germline V gene data show CDR1 as SGHTA and CDR2 as FQGTGA. Trimming took 1 base from V and 5 from J; bases not matched to a gene: 6. The CDR3 reads CASSLSAGVLDTQYF. For the CDR3, the DNA is TGTGCCAGCAGCTTAAGTGCGGGAGTATTAGATACGCAGTATTTT.

This clonotype came up a few times. The chain is built from TRBV20-1 and TRBJ1-1; D is possibly TRBD1 (6 bases). Germline CDR1 DFQATT, CDR2 SNEGSKA (reference sequence). V dropped 1 base and J dropped 4 bases, with 13 bases sitting between them. The CDR3 consists of 14 residues. CDR3 in amino acids: CSARGGGGRTEAFF. CDR3 bases: TGCAGTGCTAGAGGAGGGGGAGGACGCACTGAAGCTTTCTTT.

The J gene is TRBJ2-5, the V gene TRBV27, with a possible D match to TRBD1 (5 bases). CDR1 is MNHEY, CDR2 SMNVEV, per germline (reference sequence). The CDR3 is 14 amino acids. V lost 5 bases, J lost 3 bases, and 13 bases lay in between. CDR3 loop: CASSPGNRKETQYF. The CDR3 DNA reads as TGTGCCAGCAGTCCAGGGAACAGAAAAGAGACCCAGTACTTC.

This clonotype was seen more than once but under ten times. J is TRBJ2-2 and V is TRBV12-3 or TRBV12-4; 11 bases map to TRBD2. This CDR3 has 16 amino acids. Trimming at V came to 7 bases and at J to 8 bases, leaving 12 bases not matched to a gene. CDR3 sequence reads: CASTVDLAGGLGELFF. The CDR3 nucleotides are TGTGCCAGCACCGTTGATTTAGCGGGAGGGCTGGGGGAGCTGTTTTTT.

The CDR3 is CASSQAARVGYTF. The CDR3 DNA reads TGTGCCAGCAGCCAAGCCGCCAGGGTGGGCTACACCTTC. This sequence joins TRBV14 and TRBJ1-2, with D maybe TRBD1 (5 bases). Trimming removed 1 base from V and 8 bases from J, with 11 bases in between. The CDR3 covers 13 residues. Germline loops: CDR1 SGHDN, CDR2 FVKESK.

The chain joins TRBV15 to TRBJ1-1; 7 bases agree with TRBD1. The trim removed 3 bases at V and 5 bases at J, leaving 12 bases unmatched. Germline V gene data show CDR1 as LNHNV and CDR2 as YYDKDF (reference sequence). This CDR3 is 16 amino acids long. The CDR3 nucleotides read TGTGCCACCAGCAGTGGGGGGACAGCAACGGGGACTGAAGCTTTCTTT. Protein product: CATSSGGTATGTEAFF. The variable domain in full, with the rest retrieved from reference TRBV15 and TRBJ1-1, is DAMVIQNPRYQVTQFGKPVTLSCSQTLNHNVMYWYQQKSSQAPKLLFHYYDKDFNNEADTPDNFQSRRPNTSFCFLDIRSPGLGDTAMYLCATSSGGTATGTEAFFGQGTRLTVV.